Below, one T cell receptor beta chain is given with its context. Its antigen is unknown. The PCR used 60 Vbeta and 13 Jbeta primers. The assay was immunoSEQ multiplex PCR, and TCRdb's table has in-frame clones only and misses some. The table has approximately 300,000 clones, roughly 81% seen once. This entry belongs to a study of cytomegalovirus exposure and HLA in healthy donors. CDR3 length equals 12 residues. From germline, CDR1 is MNHNY and CDR2 SVGAGI (reference sequence). Trimming stripped 4 bases from V and 5 bases from J, with 7 bases between. Whole-study results and caveats: Across donors, most TCRs were seen rarely, yet some public ones were widespread. Cytomegalovirus-associated TCR beta chains were listed, numbering some 150.

The chain recombines TRBV6-6 with TRBJ2-3; D possibly corresponds to TRBD1 (5 bases). Material for sequencing was PBMCs. The receptor was derived from a woman in her thirties or forties in good health and CMV-seropositive. CDR3 protein: CASSSTGDTQYF. In nucleotides, the CDR3 is TGTGCCAGCAGTTCCACAGGAGATACGCAGTATTTT.